Following are 32 T cell receptor beta chains from one sample sequenced in a study of graft-versus-host responses after intestinal transplantation. Sequencing used immunoSEQ multiplex PCR; TCRdb keeps in-frame clones, though not all of them. The data show more than 95,000 clones, about 90% seen once. These TCRs are of unknown antigen specificity. Sequencing was performed on unstimulated CD4+ T cells sorted from spleen or lymph node cells, taken before intestinal transplant. These receptors all stem from a human donor who received an intestinal transplant.

This chain links TRBV27 with TRBJ1-6; 8 bases agree with TRBD1. The CDR3 loop spans 16 amino acids. Per the germline V gene, CDR1 is MNHEY and CDR2 is SMNVEV (reference sequence). V shed 6 bases, J shed 5 bases, and the junction held 9 bases outside the gene matches. This chain's CDR3 is CASRSHRGGNNSPLHF. The CDR3 DNA reads as TGTGCCAGCAGAAGCCACAGGGGGGGAAATAATTCACCCCTCCACTTT.

The chain uses TRBV7-9 and TRBJ2-3; D is unresolved. With 4 bases removed from V and 3 bases from J, the gap between germline ends came to 17 bases. CDR3 length: 16 amino acids. From germline, CDR1 is SEHNR and CDR2 FQNEAQ (reference sequence). The CDR3 region has the DNA TGTGCCAGCAGCTCCCCGGGTCAACATGGGACAGATACGCAGTATTTT. Translation: CASSSPGQHGTDTQYF. The full variable domain, with the rest looked up from reference TRBV7-9 and TRBJ2-3, is DTGVSQNPRHKITKRGQNVTFRCDPISEHNRLYWYRQTLGQGPEFLTYFQNEAQLEKSRLLSDRFSAERPKGSFSTLEIQRTEQGDSAMYLCASSSPGQHGTDTQYFGPGTRLTVL.

This clone turned up a few times. V gene TRBV19 combines with J gene TRBJ2-7; 8 bases match TRBD1. CDR1 and CDR2 (germline): LNHDA, SQIVND (reference sequence). V shed 5 bases and J 5 bases; nucleotides not matched to a gene: 8. CDR3 size: 14 residues. CDR3 protein: CASSGRDRWNEQYF. The CDR3 coding sequence is TGTGCCAGTAGTGGCCGGGACAGGTGGAACGAGCAGTACTTC.

In this sample, this clone turned up once. The chain is built from TRBV5-6 and TRBJ2-5; 8 bases fit TRBD1. The CDR3 spans 15 residues. The trim removed 2 bases at V and 5 bases at J, leaving 8 bases unmatched. The germline V gene encodes CDR1 SGHDT and CDR2 YYEEEE. The CDR3 sequence is CASSFYTGGEETQYF. The CDR3, as DNA: TGTGCCAGCAGCTTCTACACAGGGGGAGAGGAGACCCAGTACTTC.

J is TRBJ1-5 and V is TRBV19; D is possibly TRBD1 (5 bases). Trimming took off 5 bases at V and 0 bases at J, with 8 bases between the two ends. The CDR3 runs to 14 residues. Germline-derived CDR1 and CDR2 are LNHDA and SQIVND (reference sequence). The CDR3, as DNA: TGTGCCAGTAGTCAAGGGGTTAGCAATCAGCCCCAGCATTTT. Its protein product is CASSQGVSNQPQHF. The variable domain in full, with the rest retrieved from reference TRBV19 and TRBJ1-5, is DGGITQSPKYLFRKEGQNVTLSCEQNLNHDAMYWYRQDPGQGLRLIYYSQIVNDFQKGDIAEGYSVSREKKESFPLTVTSAQKNPTAFYLCASSQGVSNQPQHFGDGTRLSIL.

This clone showed up just once. V gene TRBV7-6 combines with J gene TRBJ2-2; TRBD1 agrees at 9 bases. The CDR3 totals 15 residues. Looked up from germline, CDR1 is SGHVS and CDR2 is FNYEAQ. The V segment lost 5 bases and the J segment 7 bases; nucleotides outside the gene matches: 8. The CDR3 loop is CASSPYGTGFGELFF. CDR3 nucleotide sequence: TGTGCCAGCAGCCCATACGGGACAGGGTTCGGGGAGCTGTTTTTT.

The chain combines TRBV6-5 with TRBJ2-1; D unresolved. Germline lookup yields CDR1 MNHEY and CDR2 SVGAGI. The CDR3 runs 13 residues. V was shortened by 0 bases and J by 4 bases, with 4 bases between the two germline ends. The CDR3, as DNA: TGTGCCAGCAGTTACTCGGAGTACAATGAGCAGTTCTTC. Residues: CASSYSEYNEQFF.

The rearrangement uses TRBV11-2 and TRBJ2-1; D remains unclear. V shed 5 bases and J shed 5 bases, with 19 bases lying between them. CDR1 is SGHAT, CDR2 FQNNGV, per germline. The CDR3 sequence is 16 residues long. The CDR3 DNA sequence: TGTGCCAGCAGCAACCTAAAAAGAGATAGGGACAATGAGCAGTTCTTC. This codes for CASSNLKRDRDNEQFF.

The chain carries TRBV19 and TRBJ2-6; TRBD1 matches at 8 bases. The CDR3 covers 14 residues. V shed 6 bases and J 2 bases; nucleotides not matched to a gene: 0. Per the germline V gene, CDR1 is LNHDA and CDR2 is SQIVND (reference sequence). The chain's CDR3 is CASRQGAGANVLTF. The CDR3, as DNA: TGTGCCAGTAGACAGGGGGCTGGGGCCAACGTCCTGACTTTC.

The chain joins TRBV11-2 to TRBJ2-7, with TRBD2 matching 10 bases. CDR3 size: 15 residues. Germline V gene sequence: CDR1 SGHAT, CDR2 FQNNGV. The trim removed 5 bases at V and 3 bases at J, leaving 7 bases unmatched. CDR3 residues: CASSIGTSANYEQYF. The CDR3 DNA sequence: TGTGCCAGCAGCATAGGGACTAGCGCTAACTACGAGCAGTACTTC.

This clone came up a few times. This sequence joins TRBV30 and TRBJ2-3; 9 positions match TRBD2. This CDR3 is built from 14 residues. The germline gives CDR1 GTSNPN, CDR2 SVGIG (reference sequence). V lost 1 base to trimming and J lost 2 bases; unmatched junction nucleotides: 1. Written as DNA, the CDR3 is TGTGCCTGGAGTGGCGGGAGGGTCACAGATACGCAGTATTTT. Translating it yields CAWSGGRVTDTQYF.

The V call is TRBV2, the J call TRBJ2-2, with D tentatively TRBD2 (6 bases). The CDR3 runs 16 residues. Looked up from germline, CDR1 is SNHLY and CDR2 is FYNNEI. Trimming shortened V by 6 bases and J by 1 base, and 15 bases separated the two germline ends. The CDR3 DNA is TGTGCCAGCAGACCCCGCCGGGGGTGGAACACCGGGGAGCTGTTTTTT. It codes for CASRPRRGWNTGELFF.

The rearrangement links TRBV9 to TRBJ2-1; 7 nucleotides agree with TRBD2. Germline V gene lookup returns CDR1 SGDLS and CDR2 YYNGEE. The CDR3 is 16 residues long. The ends lost 2 bases at V and 2 bases at J; junction bases unmatched: 7. CDR3 sequence: CASSVVAGTTYNEQFF. The CDR3 region has the DNA TGTGCCAGCAGCGTCGTAGCCGGGACTACCTACAATGAGCAGTTCTTC. The full variable domain, rest sourced from reference TRBV9 and TRBJ2-1, is DSGVTQTPKHLITATGQRVTLRCSPRSGDLSVYWYQQSLDQGLQFLIQYYNGEERAKGNILERFSAQQFPDLHSELNLSSLELGDSALYFCASSVVAGTTYNEQFFGPGTRLTVL.

This clone has only a few counts. CDR3 bases: TGTGCCAGCAGTTATGCGGACAGGGCCTACGAGCAGTACTTC. Translation: CASSYADRAYEQYF. The rearrangement joins TRBV6-5 to TRBJ2-7; 8 positions match TRBD1. Germline CDR1 is MNHEY and CDR2 is SVGAGI. Trimming cost V 3 bases and J 2 bases; bases outside gene matches: 3. This CDR3 has 14 residues.

On this clone itself: Other nucleotide sequences in the sample specify the same CDR3. The chain joins TRBV6-6 to TRBJ1-1; the D gene is possibly TRBD1 (6 bases). The CDR3 covers 14 residues. Trimming removed 0 bases from V and 1 base from J, with 6 bases in between. Per germline, CDR1 MNHNY and CDR2 SVGAGI (reference sequence). The CDR3 DNA is TGTGCCAGCAGTTACTCAGGGGGGAACACTGAAGCTTTCTTT. Protein: CASSYSGGNTEAFF.

The rearrangement joins TRBV4-1 to TRBJ2-1; 9 bases are a match to TRBD2. Germline V gives CDR1 MGHRA, CDR2 YSYEKL. The CDR3 has 16 residues. Trimming at V came to 5 bases and at J to 8 bases, leaving 13 bases not matched to a gene. The CDR3 nucleotides are TGCGCCAGCAGCTCCCGGGTTTTGCGGGGGGGCCATGAGCAGTTCTTC. Its protein product is CASSSRVLRGGHEQFF.

This clone was seen a single time. The V call is TRBV20-1, the J call TRBJ2-2; D not certain. This CDR3 is 10 amino acids long. Germline V CDR1 and CDR2: DFQATT, SNEGSKA (reference sequence). V dropped 6 bases and J dropped 8 bases, with 7 bases sitting between them. The CDR3 DNA sequence: TGCAGTGCCCCGAGGGGGGAGCTGTTTTTT. Its translation is CSAPRGELFF.

The V and J genes are TRBV11-2 and TRBJ2-1, with D perhaps TRBD1 (5 bases). CDR1 and CDR2 (germline): SGHAT, FQNNGV. The CDR3 covers 14 residues. V was shortened by 2 bases and J by 7 bases, with 12 bases between the two germline ends. The CDR3 protein is CASSLQGPRNEQFF. CDR3 DNA sequence: TGTGCCAGCAGCTTACAGGGTCCTAGAAATGAGCAGTTCTTC.

The V gene is TRBV19, the J gene TRBJ2-2, with D tentatively TRBD1 (5 bases). Between the trimmed V and J ends, which lost 4 bases and 4 bases, there was a span of 13 bases. The CDR3 has 15 residues. CDR1 LNHDA and CDR2 SQIVND come from the germline V gene (reference sequence). For the CDR3, the DNA is TGTGCCAGTAGTACCCTGGAAGGGGCCACCGGGGAGCTGTTTTTT. It yields the protein CASSTLEGATGELFF.

The chain joins TRBV2 to TRBJ2-7; D is unresolved. V was cut by 6 bases and J by 3 bases, with 3 bases left in between. This CDR3 comprises 10 residues. Germline CDR1 is SNHLY and CDR2 is FYNNEI. CDR3 in amino acids: CASRNYEQYF. The CDR3 DNA sequence: TGTGCCAGCAGGAACTACGAGCAGTACTTC.

The rearrangement joins TRBV19 to TRBJ1-1; D unresolved. The CDR3 runs to 16 residues. The V end lost 3 bases, the J end lost 3 bases, and 17 bases lay between the germline ends. Germline V gene lookup returns CDR1 LNHDA and CDR2 SQIVND (reference sequence). The CDR3 protein is CASSIGGGRGDTEAFF. CDR3 sequence (DNA): TGTGCCAGTAGTATCGGAGGAGGGCGGGGAGACACTGAAGCTTTCTTT.

The genes are TRBV5-1 and TRBJ1-5; D is unresolved. CDR3 length: 15 residues. The germline V and J ends were trimmed by 2 bases and 3 bases, with 12 bases remaining between them. In germline, CDR1 is SGHRS, CDR2 YFSETQ. The DNA for the CDR3 is TGCGCCAGCAGCTTACATCCGCGAGACAATCAGCCCCAGCATTTT. Protein product: CASSLHPRDNQPQHF.

This clone was observed once. The chain joins TRBV29-1 to TRBJ2-7; D is perhaps TRBD1 (5 bases). This CDR3 is built from 14 residues. Per germline, CDR1 SQVTM and CDR2 ANQGSEA. V was clipped by 5 bases and J by 3 bases, with 17 bases between them. CDR3 coding DNA: TGCAGCGTTCTATTAAGGGCAGGGATCTACGAGCAGTACTTC. This codes for CSVLLRAGIYEQYF.

This sequence joins TRBV12-5 and TRBJ2-5; TRBD1 might be the D (6 bases). The CDR3 contains 15 residues. V gave up 2 bases and J gave up 4 bases, with 14 bases separating them. Germline V gene sequence: CDR1 LGHNT, CDR2 FRNRAP. The CDR3: CASGLRQVGGETQYF. CDR3 coding DNA: TGTGCTAGTGGTTTGAGACAGGTTGGAGGAGAGACCCAGTACTTC.

The CDR3 DNA reads as TGTGCCATCAGGGGACAGGAGACTAACTATGGCTACACCTTC. This sequence encodes CAIRGQETNYGYTF. The gene calls are TRBV10-3 and TRBJ1-2, with 8 bases fitting TRBD1. The CDR3 extends over 14 amino acids. With V trimmed by 6 bases and J by 0 bases, 3 bases remained unmatched. Germline V gene data show CDR1 as ENHRY and CDR2 as SYGVKD.

The count of this clone is one. The V and J genes are TRBV19 and TRBJ2-7; TRBD2 might be the D (6 bases). Germline V gene sequence: CDR1 LNHDA, CDR2 SQIVND (reference sequence). This CDR3 spans 17 amino acids. V was shortened by 4 bases and J by 0 bases, with 19 bases between the two germline ends. The CDR3 region is CASSRIWGGVISYEQYF. As DNA, the CDR3 is TGTGCCAGTAGTAGGATATGGGGCGGGGTTATCTCCTACGAGCAGTACTTC.

The V and J genes are TRBV11-3 and TRBJ2-2; 11 bases line up with TRBD1. This CDR3 has 16 amino acids. The junction had 10 bases not matched to a gene; V was cut back by 5 bases and J by 8 bases. The germline V gene encodes CDR1 SGHNT and CDR2 YENEEA. CDR3 DNA: TGTGCCAGCAGCCTAACCGGGACAGGGGGTGAAGGGGAGCTGTTTTTT. Translating gives CASSLTGTGGEGELFF. The full variable domain, with the rest looked up from reference TRBV11-3 and TRBJ2-2, is EAGVVQSPRYKIIEKKQPVAFWCNPISGHNTLYWYLQNLGQGPELLIRYENEEAVDDSQLPKDRFSAERLKGVDSTLKIQPAELGDSAVYLCASSLTGTGGEGELFFGEGSRLTVL.

The J gene is TRBJ1-5, the V gene TRBV2; TRBD1 might be the D (5 bases). V was pared by 5 bases and J by 2 bases, with 19 bases between. CDR3 size: 17 residues. Germline V CDR1 and CDR2: SNHLY, FYNNEI. The CDR3 bases are TGTGCCAGCAGTACGACTTCAGGGATACTGCGCAATCAGCCCCAGCATTTT. Protein sequence: CASSTTSGILRNQPQHF.

A single count supports this clone. This chain connects TRBV5-1 to TRBJ2-5; TRBD1 matches at 12 bases. Germline CDR1 reads SGHRS; CDR2 reads YFSETQ. The V gene end was trimmed by 2 bases and the J gene end by 5 bases; junction bases not matched to a gene: 7. The CDR3 has 16 residues. The CDR3 sequence: CASSFSGQGAWETQYF. The CDR3 DNA is TGCGCCAGCAGCTTTTCGGGACAGGGGGCTTGGGAGACCCAGTACTTC.

This clone was seen once. The V gene is TRBV10-2, the J gene TRBJ2-5; D is uncertain. V gave up 9 bases and J gave up 5 bases, with 10 bases separating them. CDR3 length: 11 amino acids. Per the germline V gene, CDR1 is WSHSY and CDR2 is SAAADI. The CDR3: CARELRETQYF. CDR3 DNA sequence: TGCGCCAGAGAGTTAAGGGAGACCCAGTACTTC.

The chain joins TRBV25-1 to TRBJ2-7, with D maybe TRBD2 (7 bases). The V gene lost 4 bases and the J gene lost 1 base, with 14 bases spanning the gap. The CDR3 has 15 residues. Germline V gene lookup returns CDR1 MGHDK and CDR2 SYGVNS. The CDR3 sequence: CASSGGRGGSYEQYF. CDR3 nucleotide sequence: TGTGCCAGCAGTGGAGGCAGGGGAGGGTCCTACGAGCAGTACTTC.

The chain joins TRBV19 to TRBJ1-6, with a weak D call TRBD1 (6 bases). This CDR3 spans 16 amino acids. CDR1 and CDR2 (germline): LNHDA, SQIVND (reference sequence). Trimming left V 6 bases short and J 7 bases short, with 19 bases between. The CDR3 DNA follows: TGTGCCAGTAGCCCGGGCAGGGGCTTAATAAATTCACCCCTCCACTTT. This translates into CASSPGRGLINSPLHF.